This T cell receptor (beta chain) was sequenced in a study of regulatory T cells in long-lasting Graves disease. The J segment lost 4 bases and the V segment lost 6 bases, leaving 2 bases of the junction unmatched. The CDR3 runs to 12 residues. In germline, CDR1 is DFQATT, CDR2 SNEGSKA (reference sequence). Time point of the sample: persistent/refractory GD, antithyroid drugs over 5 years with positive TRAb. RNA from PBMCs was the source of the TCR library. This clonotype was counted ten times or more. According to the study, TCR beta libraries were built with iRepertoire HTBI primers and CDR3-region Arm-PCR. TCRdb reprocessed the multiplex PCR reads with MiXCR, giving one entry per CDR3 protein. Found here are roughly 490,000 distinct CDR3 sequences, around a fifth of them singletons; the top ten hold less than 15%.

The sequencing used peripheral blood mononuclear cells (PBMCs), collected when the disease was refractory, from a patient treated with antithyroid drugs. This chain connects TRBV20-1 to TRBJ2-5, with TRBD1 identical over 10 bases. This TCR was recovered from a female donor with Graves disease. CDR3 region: CSAGQGGETQYF. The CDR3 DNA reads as TGCAGTGCCGGACAGGGGGGAGAGACCCAGTACTTC.